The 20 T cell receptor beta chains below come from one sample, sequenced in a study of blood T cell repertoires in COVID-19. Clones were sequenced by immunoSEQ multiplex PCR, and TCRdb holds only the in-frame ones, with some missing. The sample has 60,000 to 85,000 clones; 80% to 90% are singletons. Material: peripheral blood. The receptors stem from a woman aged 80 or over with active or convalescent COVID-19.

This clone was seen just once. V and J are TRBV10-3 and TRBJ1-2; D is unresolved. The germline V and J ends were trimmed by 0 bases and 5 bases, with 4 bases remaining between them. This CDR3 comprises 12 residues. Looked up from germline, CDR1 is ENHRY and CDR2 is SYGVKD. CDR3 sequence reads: CAISESEYGYTF. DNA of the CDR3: TGTGCCATCAGTGAGTCAGAGTATGGCTACACCTTC.

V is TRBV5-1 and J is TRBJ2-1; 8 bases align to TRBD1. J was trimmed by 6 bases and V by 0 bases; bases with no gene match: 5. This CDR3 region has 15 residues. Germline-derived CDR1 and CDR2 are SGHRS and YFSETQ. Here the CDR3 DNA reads TGCGCCAGCAGCTTGGCCCCCACAGGGGGCAATGAGCAGTTCTTC. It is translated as CASSLAPTGGNEQFF.

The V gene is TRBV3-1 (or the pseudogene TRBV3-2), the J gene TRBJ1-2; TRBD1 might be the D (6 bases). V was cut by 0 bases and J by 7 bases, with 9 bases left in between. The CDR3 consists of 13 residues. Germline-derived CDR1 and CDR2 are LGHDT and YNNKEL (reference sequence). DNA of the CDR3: TGTGCCAGCAGCCAAGAAAGACAGGTTGGCTACACCTTC. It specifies CASSQERQVGYTF.

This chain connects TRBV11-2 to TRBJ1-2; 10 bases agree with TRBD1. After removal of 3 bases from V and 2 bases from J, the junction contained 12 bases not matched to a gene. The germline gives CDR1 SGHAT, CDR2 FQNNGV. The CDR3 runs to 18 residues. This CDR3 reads CASSFSPGQGPINYGYTF. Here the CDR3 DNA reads TGTGCCAGCAGCTTCTCCCCGGGACAGGGGCCGATCAACTATGGCTACACCTTC.

The CDR3 reads CATSDRTGIYGYTF. Written as DNA, the CDR3 is TGTGCCACCAGTGATCGGACAGGGATATACGGCTACACCTTC. The genes are TRBV24-1 and TRBJ1-2; TRBD1 agrees at 8 bases. The CDR3 has 14 amino acids. Per germline, CDR1 KGHDR and CDR2 SFDVKD. J was trimmed by 8 bases and V by 3 bases; bases with no gene match: 7.

The CDR3 sequence: CASSFPTANNSPLHF. As DNA, the CDR3 is TGTGCCAGCAGCTTTCCGACAGCTAATAATTCACCCCTCCACTTT. The chain has TRBV7-2 and TRBJ1-6, with D perhaps TRBD1 (5 bases). Per the germline V gene, CDR1 is SGHTA and CDR2 is FQGNSA. Trimming pared 3 bases from V and 5 bases from J, leaving 11 bases between. The CDR3 covers 15 residues.

The CDR3 sequence: CAISVSSGGAGVRETQYF. CDR3 sequence (DNA): TGTGCCATCAGTGTATCTAGCGGGGGGGCCGGGGTCCGTGAGACCCAGTACTTC. The chain employs TRBV10-3 and TRBJ2-5; TRBD2 agrees at 12 bases. V was clipped by 4 bases and J by 5 bases; unmatched bases: 14. The germline V gene encodes CDR1 ENHRY and CDR2 SYGVKD. This CDR3 has 18 residues.

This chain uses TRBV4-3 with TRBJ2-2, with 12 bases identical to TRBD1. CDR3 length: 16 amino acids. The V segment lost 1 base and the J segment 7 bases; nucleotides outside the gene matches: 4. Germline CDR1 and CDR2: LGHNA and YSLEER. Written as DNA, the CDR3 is TGCGCCAGCAGCCAAGTGGGACAGGGGGCGATCGGGGAGCTGTTTTTT. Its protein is CASSQVGQGAIGELFF.

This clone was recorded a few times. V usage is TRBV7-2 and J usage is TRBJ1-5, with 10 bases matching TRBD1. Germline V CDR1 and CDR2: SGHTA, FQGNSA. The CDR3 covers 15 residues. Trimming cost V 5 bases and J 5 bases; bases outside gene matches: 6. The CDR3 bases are TGTGCCAGCAGCCCAGGACAGGGGGAACATCAGCCCCAGCATTTT. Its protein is CASSPGQGEHQPQHF.

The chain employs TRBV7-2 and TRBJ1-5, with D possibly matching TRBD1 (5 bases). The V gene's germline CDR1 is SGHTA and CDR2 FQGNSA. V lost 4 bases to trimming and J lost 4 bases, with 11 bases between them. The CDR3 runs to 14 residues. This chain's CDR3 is CASSSTRGNQPQHF. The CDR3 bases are TGTGCCAGCAGCTCGACAAGGGGAAATCAGCCCCAGCATTTT.

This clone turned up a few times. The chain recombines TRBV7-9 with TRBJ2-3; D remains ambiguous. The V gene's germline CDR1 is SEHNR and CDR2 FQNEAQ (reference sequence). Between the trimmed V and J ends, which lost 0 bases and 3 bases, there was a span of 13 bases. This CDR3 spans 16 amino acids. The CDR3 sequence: CASSLAPAGHTDTQYF. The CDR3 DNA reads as TGTGCCAGCAGCTTAGCGCCAGCTGGGCATACAGATACGCAGTATTTT.

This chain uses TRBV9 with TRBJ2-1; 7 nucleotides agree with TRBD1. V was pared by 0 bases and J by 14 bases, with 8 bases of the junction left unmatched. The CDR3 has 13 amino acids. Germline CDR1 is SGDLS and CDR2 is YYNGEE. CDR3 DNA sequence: TGTGCCAGCAGCGTAGGTAATACAGGGGTGAAGTTCTTC. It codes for CASSVGNTGVKFF. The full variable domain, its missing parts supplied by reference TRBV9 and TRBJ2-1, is DSGVTQTPKHLITATGQRVTLRCSPRSGDLSVYWYQQSLDQGLQFLIQYYNGEERAKGNILERFSAQQFPDLHSELNLSSLELGDSALYFCASSVGNTGVKFFGPGTRLTVL.

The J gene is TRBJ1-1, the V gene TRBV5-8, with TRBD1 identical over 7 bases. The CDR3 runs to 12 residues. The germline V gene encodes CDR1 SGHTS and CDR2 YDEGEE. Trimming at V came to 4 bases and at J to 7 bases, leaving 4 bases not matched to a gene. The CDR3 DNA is TGTGCCAGCAGCCGACAGGGACTTGAAGCTTTCTTT. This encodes CASSRQGLEAFF. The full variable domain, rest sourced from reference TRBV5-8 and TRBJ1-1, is EAGVTQSPTHLIKTRGQQATLRCSPISGHTSVYWYQQALGLGLQFLLWYDEGEERNRGNFPPRFSGRQFPNYSSELNVNALELEDSALYLCASSRQGLEAFFGQGTRLTVV.

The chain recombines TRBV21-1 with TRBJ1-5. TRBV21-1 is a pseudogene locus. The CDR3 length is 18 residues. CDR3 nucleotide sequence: TGTGCCAGCAGCAAAGATTCCTTGGGGGGGAATAGCAATCAGCCCCAGCATTTT. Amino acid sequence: CASSKDSLGGNSNQPQHF.

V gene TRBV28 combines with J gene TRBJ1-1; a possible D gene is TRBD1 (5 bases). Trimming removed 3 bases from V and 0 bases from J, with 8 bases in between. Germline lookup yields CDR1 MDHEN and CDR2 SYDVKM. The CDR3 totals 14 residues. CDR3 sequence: CASSFWGVNTEAFF. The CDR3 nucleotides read TGTGCCAGCAGTTTTTGGGGGGTGAACACTGAAGCTTTCTTT.

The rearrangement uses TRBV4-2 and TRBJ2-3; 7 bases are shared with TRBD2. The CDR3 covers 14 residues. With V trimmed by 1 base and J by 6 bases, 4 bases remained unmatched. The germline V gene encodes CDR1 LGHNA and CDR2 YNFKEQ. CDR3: CASSQGGGVDTQYF. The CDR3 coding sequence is TGTGCCAGCAGCCAAGGGGGAGGGGTGGATACGCAGTATTTT.

CDR3: CASSSNLGVGKTQYF. DNA of the CDR3: TGTGCCAGCAGCTCAAATCTAGGAGTCGGAAAGACCCAGTACTTC. This sequence joins TRBV7-2 and TRBJ2-5; D remains ambiguous. This CDR3 region has 15 residues. V was clipped by 4 bases and J by 6 bases, with 18 bases between them. The germline V gene encodes CDR1 SGHTA and CDR2 FQGNSA.

The CDR3 DNA follows: TGTGCCAGTAGGGACAGAAATGCTTACACTGAAGCTTTCTTT. It encodes CASRDRNAYTEAFF. V gene TRBV19 combines with J gene TRBJ1-1; TRBD1 might be the D (6 bases). Deletions cut 6 bases from V and 3 bases from J, with 14 bases between. From germline, CDR1 is LNHDA and CDR2 SQIVND (reference sequence). The CDR3 covers 14 residues.

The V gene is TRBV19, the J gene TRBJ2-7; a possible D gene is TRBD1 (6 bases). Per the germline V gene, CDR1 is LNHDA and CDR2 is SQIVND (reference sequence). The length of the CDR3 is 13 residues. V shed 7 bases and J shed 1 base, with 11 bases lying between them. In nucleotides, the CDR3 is TGTGCCAGTACCGGAACAGGGTCCTACGAGCAGTACTTC. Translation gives CASTGTGSYEQYF. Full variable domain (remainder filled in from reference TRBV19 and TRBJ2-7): DGGITQSPKYLFRKEGQNVTLSCEQNLNHDAMYWYRQDPGQGLRLIYYSQIVNDFQKGDIAEGYSVSREKKESFPLTVTSAQKNPTAFYLCASTGTGSYEQYFGPGTRLTVT.

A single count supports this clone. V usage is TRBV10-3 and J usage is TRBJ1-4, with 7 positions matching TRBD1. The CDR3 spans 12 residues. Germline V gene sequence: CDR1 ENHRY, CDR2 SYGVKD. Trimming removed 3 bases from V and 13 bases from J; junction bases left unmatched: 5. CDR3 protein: CAISDTGDLLFF. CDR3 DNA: TGTGCCATCAGTGACACAGGGGATTTACTGTTTTTT.